The sequence of this TCR beta chain was determined in a study of T cell responses to AZD1222 COVID-19 vaccine. Method: immunoSEQ multiplex PCR; TCRdb's copy keeps in-frame clones and lacks some. This sample carries 130,000 or so clones, more than 85% of them seen once, and the ten largest clones take roughly 2%. Second-dose recipients at about 4 or about 12 weeks were treated as one pooled group. In the case of this clone: The antigen is unknown.

Germline loops: CDR1 MDHEN, CDR2 SYDVKM. V lost 6 bases and J 1 base, leaving 13 bases between the germline ends. The CDR3 is 15 residues long. General study results and limits: Of the AZD1222 recipients, only six or seven were seropositive at baseline.

This receptor was taken from an adult who received the AZD1222 COVID-19 vaccine. The input for sequencing was peripheral blood, taken 28 days after the second AZD1222 dose. The V and J genes are TRBV28 and TRBJ2-1, with D perhaps matching TRBD2 (5 bases). CDR3 amino acids: CASSQGGGSYNEQFF. The DNA of the CDR3 is TGTGCCAGCAGCCAAGGTGGAGGTTCCTACAATGAGCAGTTCTTC. The whole variable domain, remainder taken from reference TRBV28 and TRBJ2-1, is DVKVTQSSRYLVKRTGEKVFLECVQDMDHENMFWYRQDPGLGLRLIYFSYDVKMKEKGDIPEGYSVSREKKERFSLILESASTNQTSMYLCASSQGGGSYNEQFFGPGTRLTVL.